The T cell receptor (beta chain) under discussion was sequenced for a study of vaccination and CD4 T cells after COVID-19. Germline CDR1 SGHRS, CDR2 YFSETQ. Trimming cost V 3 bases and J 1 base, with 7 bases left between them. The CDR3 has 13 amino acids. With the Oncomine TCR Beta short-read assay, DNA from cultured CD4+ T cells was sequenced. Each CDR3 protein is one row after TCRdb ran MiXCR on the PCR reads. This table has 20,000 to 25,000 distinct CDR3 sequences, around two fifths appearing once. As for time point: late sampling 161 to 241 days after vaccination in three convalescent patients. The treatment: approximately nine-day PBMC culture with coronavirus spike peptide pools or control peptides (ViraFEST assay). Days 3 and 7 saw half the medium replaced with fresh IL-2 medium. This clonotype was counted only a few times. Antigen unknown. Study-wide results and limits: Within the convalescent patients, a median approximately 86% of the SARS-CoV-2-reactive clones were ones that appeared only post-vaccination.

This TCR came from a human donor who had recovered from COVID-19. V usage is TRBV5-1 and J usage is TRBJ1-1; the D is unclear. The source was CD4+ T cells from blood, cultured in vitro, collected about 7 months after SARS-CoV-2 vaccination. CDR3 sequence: CASSSLGNTEAFF. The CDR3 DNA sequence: TGCGCCAGCAGCTCGCTCGGGAACACTGAAGCTTTCTTT.